The 28 T cell receptor beta chains in this list originate from one sample, sequenced in a study of beta chain features in type 1 diabetes. Whole-study findings and limits: Type 1 diabetes patients showed a moderate but significant shortening of TCRB CDR3s in all four CD4+ subsets.

The sequenced template was cDNA made from the entire isolated RNA. This table comes from immunoSEQ multiplex PCR, and its TCRdb copy is limited to in-frame clones, with some not included. The sample records 160,000 or so clones, roughly 60% being singletons. These receptors lack a known antigen. What was sequenced was naive CD4+ T cells from blood. These receptors were collected from a man aged 25-45 years with type 1 diabetes.

This clone was observed a single time. The chain joins TRBV28 to TRBJ2-5; 10 positions match TRBD1. This CDR3 spans 14 amino acids. Germline values: CDR1 MDHEN, CDR2 SYDVKM. The V and J ends lost 4 bases and 5 bases, in that order; junction bases with no gene match: 4. CDR3 DNA sequence: TGTGCCAGCAGTTGGGACAGGGGATCGGAGACCCAGTACTTC. It is translated as CASSWDRGSETQYF.

The rearrangement uses TRBV9 and TRBJ1-5, with D hard to call. Trimming pared 0 bases from V and 4 bases from J, leaving 2 bases between. This CDR3 contains 12 residues. Germline V gene data show CDR1 as SGDLS and CDR2 as YYNGEE. The CDR3 region has the DNA TGTGCCAGCAGCGTAGGGAATCAGCCCCAGCATTTT. This gives the protein CASSVGNQPQHF.

The J gene is TRBJ2-3, the V gene TRBV29-1; TRBD1 is a possible D gene (5 bases). V was pared by 7 bases and J by 0 bases, with 14 bases between. This CDR3 comprises 14 residues. Germline lookup yields CDR1 SQVTM and CDR2 ANQGSEA. DNA for the CDR3: TGCAGCGCCCGACAGCACACTAGCACAGATACGCAGTATTTT. Translation: CSARQHTSTDTQYF.

The chain is built from TRBV7-8 and TRBJ2-1; 8 positions agree with TRBD1. The V gene end was trimmed by 3 bases and the J gene end by 4 bases; junction bases not matched to a gene: 14. Germline V gene sequence: CDR1 SGHVS, CDR2 FQNEAQ. The CDR3 consists of 18 residues. The CDR3 coding sequence is TGTGCCAGCAGCTTTCTCCAGGGGGCTACTGGCCTATACAATGAGCAGTTCTTC. This encodes CASSFLQGATGLYNEQFF.

The V and J genes are TRBV2 and TRBJ2-1, with 8 bases fitting TRBD2. Germline-derived CDR1 and CDR2 are SNHLY and FYNNEI. Losses at the gene ends were 4 bases for V and 7 bases for J; bases not matched to a gene: 3. The CDR3 totals 13 residues. DNA of the CDR3: TGTGCCAGCAGTGGCACTAGCGGTAATGAGCAGTTCTTC. Amino acids: CASSGTSGNEQFF.

This clone was counted a few times. This sequence joins TRBV29-1 and TRBJ1-2; a weak D match, TRBD1 (5 bases). Trimming took 8 bases from V and 4 from J, leaving 11 bases between them. CDR3 length: 11 residues. Germline V gives CDR1 SQVTM, CDR2 ANQGSEA. The CDR3 DNA sequence: TGCAGCATGGGGACGGCCTATGGCTACACCTTC. This encodes CSMGTAYGYTF.

About this clone: The same CDR3 also results from other DNA sequences found in this sample. The chain is built from TRBV7-2 and TRBJ2-5; D may be TRBD2 (6 bases). Germline V CDR1 and CDR2: SGHTA, FQGNSA. This CDR3 contains 14 residues. V was cut by 1 base and J by 5 bases, with 11 bases left in between. The CDR3 region is CASSLGLGGETQYF. In nucleotides, the CDR3 is TGTGCCAGCAGCTTAGGTCTAGGAGGGGAGACCCAGTACTTC.

A single count supports this clone. This sequence joins TRBV4-3 and TRBJ2-7, with D perhaps TRBD2 (7 bases). V was clipped by 8 bases and J by 0 bases, with 23 bases between them. Germline values: CDR1 LGHNA, CDR2 YSLEER. This CDR3 comprises 17 residues. As DNA, the CDR3 is TGCGCCAGCTGGAGGCGGGGGCGCCTTGAATTCTCCTACGAGCAGTACTTC. Translating gives CASWRRGRLEFSYEQYF.

The chain couples TRBV29-1 to TRBJ1-2; D is ambiguous. CDR1 is SQVTM, CDR2 ANQGSEA, per germline. The CDR3 extends over 10 amino acids. V dropped 5 bases and J dropped 1 base, with 2 bases sitting between them. The CDR3 loop is CSVSNYGYTF. CDR3 DNA: TGCAGCGTTAGTAACTATGGCTACACCTTC.

The table lists this clone with a count of one. The same CDR3 is also encoded by other DNA sequences in this sample. The V and J genes are TRBV7-9 and TRBJ2-3; no clear D gene. The CDR3 contains 13 residues. V was shortened by 0 bases and J by 0 bases, with 1 base between the two germline ends. Per the germline V gene, CDR1 is SEHNR and CDR2 is FQNEAQ (reference sequence). The CDR3 region is CASSLASTDTQYF. CDR3 bases: TGTGCCAGCAGCTTAGCCAGCACAGATACGCAGTATTTT.

The chain joins TRBV18 to TRBJ2-7; 10 bases match TRBD1. CDR1 is KGHSH and CDR2 is LQKENI in the germline V gene. The ends lost 3 bases at V and 7 bases at J; junction bases unmatched: 6. This CDR3 is 14 amino acids long. Here the CDR3 reads CASSPPGQGNEQYF. The CDR3, as DNA: TGTGCCAGCTCACCTCCGGGACAGGGGAATGAGCAGTACTTC.

This clone was counted between two and nine times. The chain uses TRBV7-2 and TRBJ1-3, with unresolved D. This CDR3 is built from 12 residues. V lost 1 base to trimming and J lost 5 bases, with 3 bases between them. Per the germline V gene, CDR1 is SGHTA and CDR2 is FQGNSA. The CDR3 loop is CASSLDRNTIYF. Written as DNA, the CDR3 is TGTGCCAGCAGCTTAGACAGAAACACCATATATTTT.

In its sample, this clone was seen a few times. V is TRBV7-2 and J is TRBJ2-5; TRBD2 is a possible D gene (5 bases). Germline values: CDR1 SGHTA, CDR2 FQGNSA. CDR3 length: 13 residues. Trimming cost V 2 bases and J 11 bases, with 15 bases left between them. The CDR3 DNA reads as TGTGCCAGCAGCTTATCGAGGTCGGACTCTCAGTACTTC. It encodes CASSLSRSDSQYF.

V usage is TRBV19 and J usage is TRBJ2-4, with 11 nucleotides matching TRBD1. Germline trimming cut 8 bases from V and 8 bases from J; bases unmatched to any gene: 2. From germline, CDR1 is LNHDA and CDR2 SQIVND (reference sequence). CDR3 length equals 12 residues. The CDR3, as DNA: TGTGCCAGTTGGGACAGGGGGGACATTCAGTACTTC. Encoded protein: CASWDRGDIQYF. The full variable domain, rest sourced from reference TRBV19 and TRBJ2-4, is DGGITQSPKYLFRKEGQNVTLSCEQNLNHDAMYWYRQDPGQGLRLIYYSQIVNDFQKGDIAEGYSVSREKKESFPLTVTSAQKNPTAFYLCASWDRGDIQYFGAGTRLSVL.

This clone was found a few times. The chain employs TRBV21-1 and TRBJ2-1; TRBD2 is the table's D call, not checked against the DNA. TRBV21-1 is annotated as a pseudogene. CDR3 length: 16 amino acids. CDR3 bases: TGTGCCAGCAGCCTCTGGGGGACTTCGTCCCACAATGAGCAGTTCTTC. This sequence encodes CASSLWGTSSHNEQFF.

This clone showed up just a few times. J is TRBJ2-3 and V is TRBV29-1, with no clear D. The ends were cut back, 7 bases at V and 12 bases at J, with 14 bases in the middle. In germline, CDR1 is SQVTM, CDR2 ANQGSEA. The CDR3 is 10 amino acids. The CDR3 DNA is TGCAGCGGCGTTCGGGCCCTCCAGTATTTT. This codes for CSGVRALQYF.

The chain employs TRBV13 and TRBJ2-3; tentative D call: TRBD2 (7 bases). CDR3 length: 16 residues. Trimming removed 2 bases from V and 0 bases from J, with 12 bases in between. Per germline, CDR1 PRHDT and CDR2 FYEKMQ (reference sequence). CDR3 protein: CASSLSGGQSTDTQYF. As DNA, the CDR3 is TGTGCCAGCAGCTTATCCGGGGGGCAAAGCACAGATACGCAGTATTTT.

The chain uses TRBV18 and TRBJ2-5; 8 nucleotides match TRBD1. This CDR3 comprises 15 residues. J lost 5 bases, V lost 1 base, and 6 bases had no gene match. From germline, CDR1 is KGHSH and CDR2 LQKENI. CDR3 coding DNA: TGTGCCAGCTCACCACAGGACAGGGAGCTGGAGACCCAGTACTTC. It specifies CASSPQDRELETQYF.

This chain links TRBV9 with TRBJ2-1, with 9 bases fitting TRBD1. The CDR3 contains 15 residues. Germline CDR1 reads SGDLS; CDR2 reads YYNGEE. The trim removed 2 bases at V and 6 bases at J, leaving 6 bases unmatched. CDR3 residues: CASSVRDREVNEQFF. CDR3 nucleotides: TGTGCCAGCAGCGTTCGGGACAGGGAGGTCAATGAGCAGTTCTTC.

V and J are TRBV18 and TRBJ2-1; 8 positions match TRBD2. J gave up 7 bases and V 6 bases, and 11 bases lay outside the gene matches. This CDR3 contains 15 residues. The germline V gene encodes CDR1 KGHSH and CDR2 LQKENI. For the CDR3, the DNA is TGTGCCAGCTCCCTTCCGGGCGGGGGGAAGAATGAGCAGTTCTTC. Protein: CASSLPGGGKNEQFF.

The chain has TRBV28 and TRBJ1-2; D ambiguous. Germline assignment: CDR1 MDHEN and CDR2 SYDVKM. The CDR3 loop spans 16 amino acids. Trimming removed 4 bases from V and 2 bases from J, with 17 bases in between. As DNA, the CDR3 is TGTGCCAGCAGTTCCGCCGGCGGCGGGCTAAACTATGGCTACACCTTC. Its protein product is CASSSAGGGLNYGYTF.

The chain couples TRBV7-2 to TRBJ2-3; 8 nucleotides align to TRBD1. The CDR3 contains 16 residues. Germline lookup yields CDR1 SGHTA and CDR2 FQGNSA. V lost 7 bases, J lost 4 bases, and 13 bases stayed unmatched. The CDR3 nucleotides are TGTGCCAGCAACAGAGCAGGGGGCGCAAACCCAGATACGCAGTATTTT. Protein: CASNRAGGANPDTQYF.

This clone was recorded only once. V gene TRBV7-7 combines with J gene TRBJ2-1, with 10 bases lining up with TRBD1. The CDR3 is 17 amino acids. The junction had 13 bases not matched to a gene; V was cut back by 1 base and J by 10 bases. CDR1 and CDR2 (germline): SSHAT, FNYEAQ (reference sequence). CDR3 sequence: CASSLGEWKTGGLEQFF. The CDR3 DNA follows: TGTGCCAGCAGCTTAGGAGAATGGAAGACAGGGGGCCTCGAGCAGTTCTTC.

The chain uses TRBV15 and TRBJ2-7; D is uncertain. V gave up 0 bases and J gave up 5 bases, with 5 bases separating them. CDR1 and CDR2 from the germline V gene are LNHNV and YYDKDF (reference sequence). The CDR3 length is 12 residues. The CDR3 sequence: CATSRDRDEQYF. CDR3 in DNA: TGTGCCACCAGCAGAGATAGGGACGAGCAGTACTTC. The entire variable domain, with the rest obtained from reference TRBV15 and TRBJ2-7, is as follows: DAMVIQNPRYQVTQFGKPVTLSCSQTLNHNVMYWYQQKSSQAPKLLFHYYDKDFNNEADTPDNFQSRRPNTSFCFLDIRSPGLGDTAMYLCATSRDRDEQYFGPGTRLTVT.

This rearrangement joins TRBV9 to TRBJ2-3; 7 bases agree with TRBD1. The CDR3 spans 18 residues. V lost 2 bases, J lost 3 bases, and 15 bases stayed unmatched. The germline CDR1 and CDR2 sequences are SGDLS and YYNGEE. The CDR3 DNA follows: TGTGCCAGCAGCGTCGACCTCAGAAGGGGGCAAGCTACAGATACGCAGTATTTT. This encodes CASSVDLRRGQATDTQYF. Full variable domain (remainder filled in from reference TRBV9 and TRBJ2-3): DSGVTQTPKHLITATGQRVTLRCSPRSGDLSVYWYQQSLDQGLQFLIQYYNGEERAKGNILERFSAQQFPDLHSELNLSSLELGDSALYFCASSVDLRRGQATDTQYFGPGTRLTVL.

The CDR3 DNA follows: TGTGCCAGCTCACCTGGAGGGGCGCGGAACACTGAAGCTTTCTTT. This codes for CASSPGGARNTEAFF. The chain employs TRBV18 and TRBJ1-1; tentative D call: TRBD1 (5 bases). Deletions cut 3 bases from V and 1 base from J, with 12 bases between. CDR1 KGHSH and CDR2 LQKENI come from the germline V gene. The CDR3 is 15 residues long.

This chain connects TRBV20-1 to TRBJ2-7; D gene uncertain. Trimming removed 6 bases from V and 6 bases from J, with 12 bases in between. Germline assignment: CDR1 DFQATT and CDR2 SNEGSKA (reference sequence). The CDR3 is made up of 11 amino acids. In nucleotides, the CDR3 is TGCAGTGCCGATAGGGCTGGCGAGCAGTACTTC. Its protein is CSADRAGEQYF.

The V and J genes are TRBV29-1 and TRBJ1-5, with 8 bases aligning to TRBD1. Unmatched junction bases numbered 6, after V lost 4 bases and J lost 7 bases. The CDR3 is made up of 13 amino acids. The germline V gene encodes CDR1 SQVTM and CDR2 ANQGSEA. The CDR3 loop is CSVVGSGGQPQHF. The CDR3 region has the DNA TGCAGCGTTGTAGGGTCAGGGGGCCAGCCCCAGCATTTT.